The 6 T cell receptor beta chains below were found in one sample sequenced in a study of blood T cells in healthy people across ages. The authors ran a second PCR of 7 to 11 cycles using a sample-barcoded 5' primer and a J-beta primer mix. MiXCR, applied by TCRdb to the 5' RACE reads, yields one record per CDR3 protein. The sample contains more than 500,000 distinct CDR3 sequences, approximately 26% of which appear only once. These same data were also listed under a study on T cells of mothers and their children.

Sequenced input: blood. Receptors were obtained from a boy between 2 and 10 years old in good health.

The chain is built from TRBV3-1 and TRBJ1-2, with TRBD1 matching over 10 bases. Germline CDR1 is LGHDT and CDR2 is YNNKEL (reference sequence). Trimming took 2 bases from V and 3 from J; bases not matched to a gene: 6. The CDR3 loop spans 16 amino acids. The CDR3: CASSQSRTGGDYGYTF. CDR3 sequence (DNA): TGTGCCAGCAGCCAATCCAGGACAGGGGGTGACTATGGCTACACCTTC.

This clonotype has only a few counts. The chain has TRBV7-9 and TRBJ1-6, with 8 bases aligning to TRBD1. The CDR3 extends over 14 amino acids. The junction had 6 bases not matched to a gene; V was cut back by 5 bases and J by 9 bases. Germline CDR1 and CDR2: SEHNR and FQNEAQ (reference sequence). CDR3 sequence: CASSIPGGSSPLHF. The CDR3 coding sequence is TGTGCCAGCAGCATACCAGGGGGCAGTTCACCCCTCCACTTT.

V is TRBV5-4 and J is TRBJ1-2; D remains ambiguous. Germline CDR1 SGHNT, CDR2 YYREEE (reference sequence). The length of the CDR3 is 13 residues. The V gene lost 1 base and the J gene lost 4 bases, with 8 bases spanning the gap. CDR3 coding DNA: TGTGCCAGCAGCTTGAACAGCCTCTATGGCTACACCTTC. This codes for CASSLNSLYGYTF.

This chain connects TRBV4-3 to TRBJ2-1; D remains unclear. Trimming stripped 0 bases from V and 4 bases from J, with 13 bases between. From germline, CDR1 is LGHNA and CDR2 YSLEER. This CDR3 region has 16 residues. The CDR3 loop is CASSQERLSRYNEQFF. CDR3 nucleotides: TGCGCCAGCAGCCAAGAAAGGCTGTCGCGGTACAATGAGCAGTTCTTC.

This clonotype was counted many times. The genes are TRBV28 and TRBJ1-1; no firm D call. V was clipped by 6 bases and J by 4 bases, with 15 bases between them. The CDR3 spans 14 residues. The germline V gene has CDR1 MDHEN and CDR2 SYDVKM. CDR3 nucleotides: TGTGCCAGCAGCCCCGCAGGCCCGATCACTGAAGCTTTCTTT. This translates into CASSPAGPITEAFF.

The chain combines TRBV7-9 with TRBJ2-1, with 7 bases matching TRBD2. The germline V gene has CDR1 SEHNR and CDR2 FQNEAQ (reference sequence). With 2 bases clipped from V and 12 bases from J, the junction kept 4 bases outside the gene matches. The CDR3 is made up of 12 amino acids. DNA for the CDR3: TGTGCCAGCAGCTTAAGCCTAGCGGCGCAGTTCTTC. Its translation is CASSLSLAAQFF. The full variable domain, completed using reference TRBV7-9 and TRBJ2-1, is DTGVSQNPRHKITKRGQNVTFRCDPISEHNRLYWYRQTLGQGPEFLTYFQNEAQLEKSRLLSDRFSAERPKGSFSTLEIQRTEQGDSAMYLCASSLSLAAQFFGPGTRLTVL.